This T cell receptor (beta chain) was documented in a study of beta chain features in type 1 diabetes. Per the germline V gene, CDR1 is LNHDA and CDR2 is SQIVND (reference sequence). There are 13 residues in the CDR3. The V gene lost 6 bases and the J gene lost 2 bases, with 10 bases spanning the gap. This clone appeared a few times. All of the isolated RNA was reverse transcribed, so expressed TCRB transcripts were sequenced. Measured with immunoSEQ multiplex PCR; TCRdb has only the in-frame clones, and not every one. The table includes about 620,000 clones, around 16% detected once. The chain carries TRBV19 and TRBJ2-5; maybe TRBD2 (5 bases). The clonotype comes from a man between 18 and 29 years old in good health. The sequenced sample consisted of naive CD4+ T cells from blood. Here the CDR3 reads CASSGLAQETQYF. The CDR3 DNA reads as TGTGCCAGTAGCGGGCTAGCACAAGAGACCCAGTACTTC.